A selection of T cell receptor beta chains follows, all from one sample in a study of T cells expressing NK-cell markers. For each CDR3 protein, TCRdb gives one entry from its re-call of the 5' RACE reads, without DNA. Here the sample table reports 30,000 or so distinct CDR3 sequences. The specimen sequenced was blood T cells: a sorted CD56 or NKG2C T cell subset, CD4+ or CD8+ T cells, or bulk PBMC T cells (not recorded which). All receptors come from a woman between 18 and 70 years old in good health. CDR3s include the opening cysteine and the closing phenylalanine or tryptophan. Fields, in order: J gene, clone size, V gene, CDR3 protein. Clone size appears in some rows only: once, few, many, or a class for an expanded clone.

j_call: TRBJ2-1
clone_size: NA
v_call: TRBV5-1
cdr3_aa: CASSSGTNYNEQFF

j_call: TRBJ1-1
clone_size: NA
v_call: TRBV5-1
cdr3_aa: CASSPGTGTTEAFF

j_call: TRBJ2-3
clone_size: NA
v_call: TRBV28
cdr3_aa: CASSPASGSTDTQYF

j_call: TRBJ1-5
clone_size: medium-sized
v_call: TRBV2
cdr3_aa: CASSELVGRIGFHSNQPQHF

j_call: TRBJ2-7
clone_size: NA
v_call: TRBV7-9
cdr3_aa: CASSLRQGAGEQYF

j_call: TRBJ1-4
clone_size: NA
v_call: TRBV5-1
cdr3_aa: CASSWTTNEKLFF

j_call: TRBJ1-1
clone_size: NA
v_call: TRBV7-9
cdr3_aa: CASSLAEYTEAFF

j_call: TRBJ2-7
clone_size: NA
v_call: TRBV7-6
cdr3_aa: CASSLVGSRTDYEQYF

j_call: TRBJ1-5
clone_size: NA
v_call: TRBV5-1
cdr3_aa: CASSLGQGKQPQHF

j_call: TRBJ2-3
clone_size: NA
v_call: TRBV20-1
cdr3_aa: CSARLAGGLGRGDTQYF

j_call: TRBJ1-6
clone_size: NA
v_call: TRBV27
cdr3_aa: CASSPGQGVSPLHF

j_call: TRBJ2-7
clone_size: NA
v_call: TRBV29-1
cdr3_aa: CSVETSGRSSYEQYF

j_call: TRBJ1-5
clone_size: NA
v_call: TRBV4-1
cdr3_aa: CASSQEGFPTNQPQHF

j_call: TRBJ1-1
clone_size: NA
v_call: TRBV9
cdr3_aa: CASSGGGGTEAFF

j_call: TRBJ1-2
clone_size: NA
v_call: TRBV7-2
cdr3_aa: CASSPALLVYGYTF

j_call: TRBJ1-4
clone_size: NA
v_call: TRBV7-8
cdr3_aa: CASSLTPTGTNEKLFF

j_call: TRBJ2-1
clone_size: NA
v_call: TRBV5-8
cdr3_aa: CASSLEISSGQFF

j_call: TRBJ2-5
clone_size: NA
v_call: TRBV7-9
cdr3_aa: CASSLAPQTEQETQYF